The following is a TCR beta chain sequence with its context. The antigen is unknown. Data came from immunoSEQ multiplex PCR; TCRdb stores just in-frame clones and leaves some out. The table lists fewer than 75,000 clones, under 80% of them singletons. The V gene end was trimmed by 4 bases and the J gene end by 2 bases; junction bases not matched to a gene: 5. The CDR3 loop spans 16 amino acids. Germline assignment: CDR1 MNHNS and CDR2 SASEGT. With around ten days of culture completed, CD4+ T cells were isolated. All participants had two doses of either the BNT162b2 or mRNA-1273 vaccine. Nucleocapsid antibodies stayed negative before and after vaccination, showing no earlier SARS-CoV-2 infection. This sample is part of a study of vaccination effects on CD4 cells after COVID-19. Study-level background: ViraFEST assay sequencing came after antigen-specific CD4+ T cells were expanded with viral peptide pools. Study outcomes and limitations: The study found that only 1 of 255 vaccine-induced clones from healthy vaccinees cross-reacted with common cold coronaviruses.

The chain has TRBV6-1 and TRBJ2-3; 11 positions agree with TRBD2. The material was CD4+ T cells from PBMCs cultured without peptide, obtained after COVID-19 vaccination. The sequence derives from a human donor who received a COVID-19 vaccine. The CDR3 sequence is CASSGLLAGDTDTQYF. DNA for the CDR3: TGTGCCAGCAGTGGTTTACTAGCGGGGGACACAGATACGCAGTATTTT.